The subject of this entry is one T cell receptor beta chain. Some clones are missing from TCRdb's copy, which holds only in-frame ones; the method was immunoSEQ multiplex PCR. The repertoire has hundreds of thousands of clones, 80% to 90% of them found once; the top ten carry about 14%. This record belongs to a study of blood T cell repertoires in COVID-19. Germline values: CDR1 SGHDT, CDR2 YYEEEE. The CDR3 extends over 16 amino acids. The germline V and J ends were trimmed by 1 base and 7 bases, with 18 bases remaining between them. The sequenced sample was PBMCs or T cells enriched from blood (not recorded which). The J gene is TRBJ1-5, the V gene TRBV5-6; weak D call: TRBD1 (5 bases). This TCR derives from a woman between 45 and 60 years old with acute COVID-19. The CDR3 protein is CASSLRGGRAEQPQHF. The DNA for the CDR3 is TGTGCCAGCAGCTTGAGGGGAGGCAGGGCCGAACAGCCCCAGCATTTT.